The 8 T cell receptor beta chains reported below all come from one sample, sequenced in a study of shared T cell receptors in the human thymus. Produced via immunoSEQ multiplex PCR; TCRdb's table is partial and in-frame only. The sample shows just under 550,000 clones, around 78% of them seen only once. The same data also went into a second study, on human thymus T cells.

The sequencing sample was made of thymocytes. All receptors come from a boy less than two years old with a congenital heart defect.

The V and J genes are TRBV6-1 and TRBJ1-3, with TRBD1 identical over 7 bases. The CDR3 sequence is 18 residues long. V shed 4 bases and J 0 bases; nucleotides not matched to a gene: 12. Germline V gene sequence: CDR1 MNHNS, CDR2 SASEGT. DNA for the CDR3: TGTGCCAGCAGTGGATATCGACAGGGCCCTAGCTCTGGAAACACCATATATTTT. This sequence encodes CASSGYRQGPSSGNTIYF.

This rearrangement joins TRBV29-1 to TRBJ2-1; the D is unclear. Trimming pared 0 bases from V and 4 bases from J, leaving 7 bases between. The CDR3 is 13 residues long. The germline gives CDR1 SQVTM, CDR2 ANQGSEA. CDR3 amino acids: CSVEDNEYNEQFF. Here the CDR3 DNA reads TGCAGCGTTGAAGATAACGAGTACAATGAGCAGTTCTTC.

The chain employs TRBV5-1 and TRBJ2-1; 7 positions match TRBD1. V shed 1 base and J 5 bases; nucleotides not matched to a gene: 9. Germline V CDR1 and CDR2: SGHRS, YFSETQ. This CDR3 contains 16 residues. Written as DNA, the CDR3 is TGCGCCAGCAGCTTGTCTTCCGGACAGGATGACAATGAGCAGTTCTTC. Encoded protein: CASSLSSGQDDNEQFF.

Only one count was recorded for this clone. The chain employs TRBV11-3 and TRBJ2-3; 10 bases map to TRBD2. This CDR3 spans 16 amino acids. Unmatched junction bases numbered 13, after V lost 10 bases and J lost 3 bases. CDR1 and CDR2 (germline): SGHNT, YENEEA. The CDR3 reads CANLRLAGTRTDTQYF. Written as DNA, the CDR3 is TGTGCCAACTTGCGACTAGCGGGTACCCGTACAGATACGCAGTATTTT.

The table lists this clone with a count of one. The chain links TRBV14 to TRBJ2-3, with 12 bases matching TRBD2. This CDR3 has 16 amino acids. V shed 5 bases, J shed 4 bases, and the junction held 7 bases outside the gene matches. The germline V gene has CDR1 SGHDN and CDR2 FVKESK. The CDR3 sequence is CASSLRLAGDADTQYF. DNA for the CDR3: TGTGCCAGCAGCTTGCGACTAGCGGGAGATGCAGATACGCAGTATTTT.

The CDR3 DNA reads TGTGCCAGCAGCGCCGCAAGGGCCCCCCGGGGGGCTTTCTTT. Its protein product is CASSAARAPRGAFF. The gene calls are TRBV13 and TRBJ1-1, with D perhaps TRBD1 (5 bases). Germline CDR1 PRHDT, CDR2 FYEKMQ (reference sequence). V was clipped by 5 bases and J by 11 bases, with 21 bases between them. There are 14 residues in the CDR3.

This chain links TRBV7-9 with TRBJ2-7; D not resolved. This CDR3 region has 11 residues. Germline V gives CDR1 SEHNR, CDR2 FQNEAQ (reference sequence). Trimming took off 5 bases at V and 3 bases at J, with 5 bases between the two ends. The CDR3 sequence: CASSQLYEQYF. In DNA form, the CDR3 reads TGTGCCAGCAGCCAACTCTACGAGCAGTACTTC.

This chain uses TRBV4-3 with TRBJ2-2; 9 bases match TRBD1. Germline V gives CDR1 LGHNA, CDR2 YSLEER. Trimming cost V 0 bases and J 8 bases; bases outside gene matches: 10. The CDR3 is 17 residues long. The CDR3 here is CASSQDQQGALAGELFF. The CDR3 region has the DNA TGCGCCAGCAGCCAAGACCAACAGGGGGCACTTGCAGGGGAGCTGTTTTTT.